This is a list of T cell receptor beta chains from one sample in a study of human T cells and chemical hapten exposure. TCRdb re-derived calls from the RACE reads in MiXCR, one entry per CDR3 protein. The sample includes about 59,000 distinct CDR3 sequences, about 10% of them seen just once. The specimen comprised whole blood, sampled in connection with sensitization to the hapten diphenylcyclopropenone (DPC). Receptors were obtained from a woman between 40 and 55 years old with alopecia areata. Some clones in this sample may be carry-over from other donors' samples. Both conserved end residues are part of each CDR3. The D gene is left open where the match is weak. Some rows mark clone size as missing; the rest say once, few, many or name a class of expanded clone.

TRBV20-1	TRBJ2-1	.	.	CSARFQEAVGNEQFF	TGCAGTGCTAGATTCCAGGAGGCGGTCGGCAATGAGCAGTTCTTC
TRBV5-6	TRBJ2-6	.	TRBD1	CASSSPRGKSGANVLTF	TGTGCCAGCAGCTCACCCAGGGGGAAATCTGGGGCCAACGTCCTGACTTTC
TRBV18	TRBJ2-3	.	TRBD2	CASSPGAGGSTDTQYF	TGTGCCAGCTCACCCGGAGCGGGGGGAAGCACAGATACGCAGTATTTT
TRBV6-1	TRBJ2-7	.	.	CASSPFHEQYF	TGTGCCAGCAGCCCTTTTCACGAGCAGTACTTC
TRBV7-9	TRBJ2-3	many	.	CASRTTGRDTQYF	TGTGCCAGCAGAACCACAGGGCGCGATACGCAGTATTTT
TRBV5-1	TRBJ1-1	.	.	CASSLANMNTEAFF	TGCGCCAGCAGCTTGGCAAATATGAACACTGAAGCTTTCTTT
TRBV18	TRBJ2-1	.	TRBD2	CASSPGLAGTSYNEQFF	TGTGCCAGCTCACCAGGACTAGCGGGCACCTCCTACAATGAGCAGTTCTTC
TRBV19	TRBJ1-1	.	.	CASSITAGNTEAFF	TGTGCCAGTAGTATTACAGCTGGAAACACTGAAGCTTTCTTT
TRBV29-1	TRBJ1-1	few	.	CSVAEGPTEAFF	TGCAGCGTGGCTGAGGGACCCACTGAAGCTTTCTTT
TRBV6-1	TRBJ2-5	.	TRBD2	CASTRTSGHKETQYF	TGTGCCAGCACCAGGACTAGCGGACACAAAGAGACCCAGTACTTC
TRBV9	TRBJ1-3	few	.	CASSGVGNTIYF	TGTGCCAGCAGCGGAGTAGGAAACACCATATATTTT
TRBV29-1	TRBJ2-7	many	.	CSVAGGLAYEQYF	TGCAGCGTCGCTGGGGGCCTAGCCTACGAGCAGTACTTC
TRBV6-5	TRBJ1-3	.	.	CASRVTGLGNTIYF	TGTGCCAGCCGAGTTACGGGACTTGGAAACACCATATATTTT
TRBV7-3	TRBJ2-6	few	.	CASSLATAGANVLTF	TGTGCCAGCAGCTTAGCGACAGCTGGGGCCAACGTCCTGACTTTC
TRBV5-5	TRBJ2-2	many	.	CASSLGPQGTGELFF	TGTGCCAGCAGCTTGGGACCGCAGGGGACCGGGGAGCTGTTTTTT
TRBV12-3/TRBV12-4	TRBJ1-5	many	.	CASSLGRTSRPQHF	TGTGCCAGCAGTTTGGGGCGGACCTCAAGGCCCCAGCATTTT
TRBV7-2	TRBJ1-5	.	TRBD1	CASSRGTVLYQPQHF	TGTGCCAGCAGCCGAGGGACAGTACTCTATCAGCCCCAGCATTTT
TRBV6-5	TRBJ1-6	many	.	CASSYSPPRGPPVLHF	TGTGCCAGCAGTTACTCCCCCCCCCGGGGACCGCCGGTCCTCCACTTT
TRBV28	TRBJ1-1	many	.	CASSTGKNTEAFF	TGTGCCAGCAGTACCGGGAAAAACACTGAAGCTTTCTTT
TRBV10-3	TRBJ2-2	.	.	CAIRGSTGELFF	TGTGCCATCAGAGGTTCCACCGGGGAGCTGTTTTTT
TRBV5-1	TRBJ2-2	.	.	CASSLNPGTNTGELFF	TGCGCCAGCAGCTTGAATCCGGGAACCAACACCGGGGAGCTGTTTTTT
TRBV5-4	TRBJ2-1	.	.	CASSLGGPTASYNEQFF	TGTGCCAGCAGCTTGGGGGGACCTACGGCATCCTACAATGAGCAGTTCTTC
TRBV18	TRBJ2-3	.	.	CASSPYRSSDTQYF	TGTGCCAGCTCACCATACCGGAGCTCAGATACGCAGTATTTT
TRBV20-1	TRBJ2-7	.	TRBD2	CSARAASGSREQYF	TGCAGTGCTAGAGCGGCTAGCGGGAGTCGCGAGCAGTACTTC
TRBV6-5	TRBJ1-3	few	.	CASSSPGGNTIYF	TGTGCCAGCAGTTCTCCGGGGGGAAACACCATATATTTT
TRBV11-2	TRBJ1-3	many	.	CASSSGVGSGNTIYF	TGTGCCAGCAGCTCCGGGGTTGGGTCTGGAAACACCATATATTTT
TRBV5-1	TRBJ2-7	many	.	CASSVDRLTYEQYF	TGCGCCAGCAGCGTAGACAGGCTAACCTACGAGCAGTACTTC
TRBV19	TRBJ1-2	.	.	CASSMAGGSCTF	TGTGCCAGTAGTATGGCCGGCGGTTCGTGCACCTTC
TRBV14	TRBJ1-3	.	.	CASSQDLGRISGNTIYF	TGTGCCAGCAGCCAAGATTTGGGAAGGATCTCTGGAAACACCATATATTTT
TRBV7-2	TRBJ1-3	many	.	CASSLGGQGMGGNTIYF	TGTGCCAGCAGCTTAGGCGGCCAGGGGATGGGTGGAAACACCATATATTTT
TRBV20-1	TRBJ1-5	.	TRBD1	CSARAGQGESQPQHF	TGCAGTGCTAGGGCTGGGCAGGGGGAAAGTCAGCCCCAGCATTTT
TRBV18	TRBJ2-5	.	.	CASSSWTEGKAKTQYF	TGTGCCAGCTCATCTTGGACAGAGGGAAAAGCGAAGACCCAGTACTTC
TRBV5-8	TRBJ1-5	few	.	CASSLAVNSNQPQHF	TGTGCCAGCAGCTTGGCAGTAAATAGCAATCAGCCCCAGCATTTT
TRBV10-1	TRBJ2-7	many	TRBD2	CASSEGGLRDYEQYF	TGCGCCAGCAGTGAGGGGGGACTACGCGACTACGAGCAGTACTTC
TRBV3-2	TRBJ1-2	many	.	CASSQVQINYGYTF	TGTGCCAGCAGCCAAGTCCAGATTAACTATGGCTACACCTTC
TRBV18	TRBJ1-3	many	TRBD1	CASSQQGVAGNTIYF	TGTGCCAGCTCCCAACAGGGGGTTGCTGGAAACACCATATATTTT
TRBV5-1	TRBJ2-3	.	TRBD2	CASSPRLAGDTQYF	TGCGCCAGCAGCCCGCGACTAGCAGGAGATACGCAGTATTTT
TRBV6-5	TRBJ2-7	many	TRBD1	CASKADRGRHEQYF	TGTGCCAGCAAAGCAGACAGGGGGCGACACGAGCAGTACTTC
TRBV7-2	TRBJ1-2	few	.	CASSRGPGHYGYTF	TGTGCCAGCAGCCGGGGACCTGGGCACTATGGCTACACCTTC
TRBV9	TRBJ2-3	many	TRBD2	CASSPPGGRTIDTQYF	TGTGCCAGCAGCCCTCCTGGCGGGAGAACCATAGATACGCAGTATTTT
TRBV28	TRBJ1-2	many	TRBD1	CASSVTGDGYTF	TGTGCCAGCAGTGTCACAGGGGATGGCTACACCTTC
TRBV19	TRBJ2-2	many	.	CASSIGGINTGELFF	TGTGCCAGTAGTATAGGAGGGATTAACACCGGGGAGCTGTTTTTT
TRBV4-3	TRBJ1-1	many	.	CASSQAAYTEAFF	TGCGCCAGCAGCCAAGCCGCCTACACTGAAGCTTTCTTT
TRBV6-5	TRBJ2-5	few	TRBD2	CASSRLEREGETQYF	TGTGCCAGCAGCCGGCTAGAGCGGGAGGGAGAGACCCAGTACTTC
TRBV2	TRBJ1-2	few	TRBD1	CASSEGGSGTAFYGYTF	TGTGCCAGCAGTGAAGGAGGATCGGGGACAGCATTCTATGGCTACACCTTC
TRBV7-9	TRBJ2-5	many	.	CASSLASGSQETQYF	TGTGCCAGCAGCTTAGCTTCGGGATCCCAAGAGACCCAGTACTTC
TRBV15	TRBJ1-2	.	.	CATSSEGVWLGYTF	TGTGCCACCAGCTCGGAGGGGGTATGGCTCGGCTACACCTTC
TRBV5-1	TRBJ2-1	many	TRBD2	CASSSLNAGRLSGDEQFF	TGCGCCAGCAGCTCGCTTAATGCCGGGAGGCTCTCCGGGGATGAGCAGTTCTTC
TRBV29-1	TRBJ1-2	few	.	CSVDVADYGYTF	TGCAGCGTTGATGTAGCGGACTATGGCTACACCTTC
TRBV29-1	TRBJ2-1	many	.	CSGAGGAASNEQFF	TGCAGCGGGGCAGGGGGGGCGGCGAGTAATGAGCAGTTCTTC
TRBV20-1	TRBJ2-5	.	TRBD1	CSASRQGAGETQYF	TGCAGTGCTTCCCGACAGGGGGCGGGGGAGACCCAGTACTTC
TRBV5-1	TRBJ2-3	.	.	CASSAEGQMTDTQYF	TGCGCCAGCAGTGCGGAGGGACAGATGACAGATACGCAGTATTTT
TRBV7-9	TRBJ2-3	.	TRBD1	CASSLAGTGPDTQYF	TGTGCCAGCAGCTTAGCCGGGACAGGGCCAGATACGCAGTATTTT